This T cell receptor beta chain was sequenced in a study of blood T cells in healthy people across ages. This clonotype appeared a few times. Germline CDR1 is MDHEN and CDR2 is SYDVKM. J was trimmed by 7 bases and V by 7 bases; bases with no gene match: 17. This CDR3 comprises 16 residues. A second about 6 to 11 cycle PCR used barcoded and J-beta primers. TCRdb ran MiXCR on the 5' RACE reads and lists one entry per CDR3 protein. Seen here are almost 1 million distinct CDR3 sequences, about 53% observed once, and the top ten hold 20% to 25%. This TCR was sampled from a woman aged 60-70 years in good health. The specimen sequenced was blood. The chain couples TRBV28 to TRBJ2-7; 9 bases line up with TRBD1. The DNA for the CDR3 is TGTGCCAGCACCTCGGCCGGGACAGGGATAACGGGGGAGCAGTACTTC. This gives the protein CASTSAGTGITGEQYF.